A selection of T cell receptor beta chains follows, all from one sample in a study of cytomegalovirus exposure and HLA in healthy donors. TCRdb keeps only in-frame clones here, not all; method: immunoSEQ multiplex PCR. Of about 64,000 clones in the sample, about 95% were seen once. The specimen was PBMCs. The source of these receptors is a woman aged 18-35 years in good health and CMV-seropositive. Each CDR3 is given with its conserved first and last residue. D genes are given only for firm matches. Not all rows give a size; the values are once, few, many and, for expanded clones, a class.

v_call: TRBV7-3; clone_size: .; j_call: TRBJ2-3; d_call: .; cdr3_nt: TGTGCCAGCAGACGAGGCGGACAGCGCACAGATACGCAGTATTTT; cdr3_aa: CASRRGGQRTDTQYF
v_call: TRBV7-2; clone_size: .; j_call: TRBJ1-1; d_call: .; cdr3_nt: TGTGCCAGCAGCTTAGTAACAGGGACGAACACTGAAGCTTTCTTT; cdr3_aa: CASSLVTGTNTEAFF
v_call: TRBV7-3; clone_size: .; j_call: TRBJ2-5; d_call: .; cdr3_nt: TGTGCCAGCAGCGACGGTAGCGCTGCCCAAGAGACCCAGTACTTC; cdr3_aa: CASSDGSAAQETQYF
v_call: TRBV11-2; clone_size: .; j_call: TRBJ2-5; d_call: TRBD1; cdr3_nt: TGTGCCAGCAGGCCGACAGGGGGCGCGAGGGAGACCCAGTACTTC; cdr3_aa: CASRPTGGARETQYF
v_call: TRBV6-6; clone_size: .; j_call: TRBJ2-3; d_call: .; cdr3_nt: TGTGCCAGCAGTTGGAGCGGATCAACAGATACGCAGTATTTT; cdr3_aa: CASSWSGSTDTQYF
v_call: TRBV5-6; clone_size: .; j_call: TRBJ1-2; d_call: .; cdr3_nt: TGTGCCAGCAGCCTCCGCGCGTGCCTGATCCATGGCTACACCTTC; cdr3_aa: CASSLRACLIHGYTF
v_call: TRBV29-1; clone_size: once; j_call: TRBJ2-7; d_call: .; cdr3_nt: TGCAGCGTTGGAGTTAACTACGAGCAGTACTTC; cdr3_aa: CSVGVNYEQYF
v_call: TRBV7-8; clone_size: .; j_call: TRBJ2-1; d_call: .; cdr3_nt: TGTGCCAGTGTGACAGGTCGCTCCTACAATGAGCAGTTCTTC; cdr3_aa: CASVTGRSYNEQFF
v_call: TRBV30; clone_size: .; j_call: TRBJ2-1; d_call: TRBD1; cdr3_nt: TGTGCCTGGAGTCGGGACAGCTCCTACAATGAGCAGTTCTTC; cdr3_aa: CAWSRDSSYNEQFF
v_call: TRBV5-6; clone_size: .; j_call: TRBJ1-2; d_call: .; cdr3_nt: TGTGCCAGCAGCCCTACCGGAGGGAGCTACACCTTC; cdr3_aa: CASSPTGGSYTF
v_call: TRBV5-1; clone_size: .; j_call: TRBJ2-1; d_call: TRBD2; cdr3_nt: TGCGCCAGCAGCTTAGCGGGATATACCTACAATGAGCAGTTCTTC; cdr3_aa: CASSLAGYTYNEQFF
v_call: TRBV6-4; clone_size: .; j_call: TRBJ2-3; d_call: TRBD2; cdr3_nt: TGTGCCAGCAGTGACTCCGAAGCGGGAGGGCACACAGATACGCAGTATTTT; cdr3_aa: CASSDSEAGGHTDTQYF
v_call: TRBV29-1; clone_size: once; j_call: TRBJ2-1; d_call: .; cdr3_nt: TGCAGCGTTGAACAGGGGTCCTACAATGAGCAGTTCTTC; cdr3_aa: CSVEQGSYNEQFF
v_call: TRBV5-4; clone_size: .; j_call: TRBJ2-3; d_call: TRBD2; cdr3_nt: TGTGCCAGCAGCTTACTAGCGCGTGAGGCAGATACGCAGTATTTT; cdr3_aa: CASSLLAREADTQYF
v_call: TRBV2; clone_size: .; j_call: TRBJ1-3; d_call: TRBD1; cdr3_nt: TGTGCCAGCACATCGGACAGGCAGCTCTCTGGAAACACCATATATTTT; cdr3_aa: CASTSDRQLSGNTIYF